The text below deals with one T cell receptor beta chain. The sample comes from a study of blood T cell repertoires in COVID-19. The table came from immunoSEQ multiplex PCR; TCRdb's copy has only in-frame clones and leaves some out. Of roughly 230,000 clones in the sample, over 75% are singletons; the top ten hold roughly 4.6%. This CDR3 comprises 14 residues. Trimming stripped 7 bases from V and 4 bases from J, with 11 bases between. Germline-derived CDR1 and CDR2 are WSHSY and SAAADI. The sample consisted of peripheral blood. The TCR originated in a man aged 45-65 years with COVID-19, enrolled during active disease. V usage is TRBV10-2 and J usage is TRBJ2-6; D is perhaps TRBD1 (6 bases). The CDR3 region has the DNA TGCGCCAGCACTACAGGGATAGGGGCCAACGTCCTGACTTTC. Translation gives CASTTGIGANVLTF.